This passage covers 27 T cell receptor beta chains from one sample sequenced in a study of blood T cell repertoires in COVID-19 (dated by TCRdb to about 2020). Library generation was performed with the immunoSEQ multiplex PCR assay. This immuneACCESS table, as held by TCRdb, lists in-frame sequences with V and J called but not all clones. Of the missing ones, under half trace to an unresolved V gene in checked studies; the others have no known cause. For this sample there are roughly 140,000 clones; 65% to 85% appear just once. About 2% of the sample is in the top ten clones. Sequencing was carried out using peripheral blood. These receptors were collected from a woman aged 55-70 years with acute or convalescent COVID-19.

In DNA, the CDR3 is TGTGCCAGCACCTCCCGACTAGCTCACTTTAACACCGGGGAGCTGTTTTTT. It is translated as CASTSRLAHFNTGELFF. The rearrangement links TRBV27 to TRBJ2-2; 7 nucleotides line up with TRBD2. In germline, CDR1 is MNHEY, CDR2 SMNVEV (reference sequence). CDR3 size: 17 residues. V trimming: 7 bases; J trimming: 2 bases; junction bases outside the gene matches: 13.

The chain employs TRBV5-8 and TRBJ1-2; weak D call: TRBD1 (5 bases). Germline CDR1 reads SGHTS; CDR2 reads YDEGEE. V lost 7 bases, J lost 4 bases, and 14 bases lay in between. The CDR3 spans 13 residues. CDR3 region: CASYPRESYGYTF. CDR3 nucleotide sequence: TGTGCCAGCTATCCCAGGGAAAGCTATGGCTACACCTTC.

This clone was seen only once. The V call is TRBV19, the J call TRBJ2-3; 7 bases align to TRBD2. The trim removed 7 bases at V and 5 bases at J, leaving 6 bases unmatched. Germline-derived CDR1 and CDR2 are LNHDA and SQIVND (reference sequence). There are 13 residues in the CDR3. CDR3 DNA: TGTGCCAGTACGCGGGAGCGAGGAGATACGCAGTATTTT. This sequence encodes CASTRERGDTQYF.

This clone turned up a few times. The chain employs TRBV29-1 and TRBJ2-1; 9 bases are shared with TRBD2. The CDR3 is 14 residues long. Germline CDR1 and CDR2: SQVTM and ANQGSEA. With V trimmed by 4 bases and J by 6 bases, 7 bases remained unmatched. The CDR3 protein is CSVAGGRAFNEQFF. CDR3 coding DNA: TGCAGCGTTGCGGGCGGGAGGGCCTTCAATGAGCAGTTCTTC.

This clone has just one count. The CDR3 sequence: CASSLWGAGAGSSNEQFF. CDR3 DNA: TGTGCCAGCAGCTTATGGGGGGCGGGAGCGGGGAGTTCCAATGAGCAGTTCTTC. V is TRBV11-2 and J is TRBJ2-1, with D maybe TRBD2 (7 bases). Trimming took off 2 bases at V and 6 bases at J, with 23 bases between the two ends. The CDR3 extends over 18 amino acids. Germline CDR1 SGHAT, CDR2 FQNNGV.

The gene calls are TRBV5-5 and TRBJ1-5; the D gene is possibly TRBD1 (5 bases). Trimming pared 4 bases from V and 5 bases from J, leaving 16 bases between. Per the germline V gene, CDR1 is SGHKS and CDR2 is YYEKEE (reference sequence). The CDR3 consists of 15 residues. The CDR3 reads CASSLAGGEDQPQHF. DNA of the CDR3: TGTGCCAGCAGCCTGGCCGGGGGAGAGGATCAGCCCCAGCATTTT.

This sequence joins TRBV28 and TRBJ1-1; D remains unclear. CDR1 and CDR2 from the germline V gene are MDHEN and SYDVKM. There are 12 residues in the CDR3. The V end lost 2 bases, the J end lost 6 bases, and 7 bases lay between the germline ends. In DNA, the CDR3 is TGTGCCAGCAGTTTACGGGTGGCTGAAGCTTTCTTT. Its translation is CASSLRVAEAFF.

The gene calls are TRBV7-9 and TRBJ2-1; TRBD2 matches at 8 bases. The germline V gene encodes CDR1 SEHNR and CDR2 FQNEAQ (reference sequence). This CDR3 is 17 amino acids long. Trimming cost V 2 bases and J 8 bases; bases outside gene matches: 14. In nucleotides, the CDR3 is TGTGCCAGCAGCTTACGGGTAGGGACTAGGGCTTCGGATGAGCAGTTCTTC. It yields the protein CASSLRVGTRASDEQFF.

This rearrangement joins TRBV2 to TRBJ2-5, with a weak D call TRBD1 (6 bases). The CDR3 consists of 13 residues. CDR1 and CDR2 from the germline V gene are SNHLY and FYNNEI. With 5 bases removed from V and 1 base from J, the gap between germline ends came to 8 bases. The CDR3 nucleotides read TGTGCCAGCAGTTCACAGGGCCAAGAGACCCAGTACTTC. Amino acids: CASSSQGQETQYF.

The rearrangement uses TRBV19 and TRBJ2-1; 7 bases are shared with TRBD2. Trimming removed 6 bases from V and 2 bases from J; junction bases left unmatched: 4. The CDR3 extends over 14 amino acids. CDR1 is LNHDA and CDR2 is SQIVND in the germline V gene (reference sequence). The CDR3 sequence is CASRDGRPYNEQFF. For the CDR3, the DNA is TGTGCCAGTAGAGACGGGAGGCCCTACAATGAGCAGTTCTTC.

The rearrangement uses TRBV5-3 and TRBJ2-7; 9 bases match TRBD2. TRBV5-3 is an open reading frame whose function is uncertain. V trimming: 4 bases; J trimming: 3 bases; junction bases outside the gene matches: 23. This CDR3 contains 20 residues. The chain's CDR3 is CARSAWSIGLASGKVYEQYF. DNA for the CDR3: TGTGCCAGAAGCGCCTGGAGTATAGGGCTGGCTAGCGGGAAAGTCTACGAGCAGTACTTC.

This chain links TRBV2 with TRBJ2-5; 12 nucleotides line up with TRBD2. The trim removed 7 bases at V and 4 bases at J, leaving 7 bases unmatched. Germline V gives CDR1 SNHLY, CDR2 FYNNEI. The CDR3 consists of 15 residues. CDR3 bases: TGTGCCAGCACGCGGACTAGCGGGATGGGAGAGACCCAGTACTTC. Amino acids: CASTRTSGMGETQYF.

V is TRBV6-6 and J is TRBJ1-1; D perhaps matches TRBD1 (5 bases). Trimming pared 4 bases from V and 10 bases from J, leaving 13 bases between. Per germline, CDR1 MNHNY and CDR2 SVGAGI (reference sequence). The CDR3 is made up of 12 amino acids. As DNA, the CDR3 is TGTGCCAGCAGTTCGACAGCCACGGGAGCTTTCTTT. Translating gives CASSSTATGAFF.

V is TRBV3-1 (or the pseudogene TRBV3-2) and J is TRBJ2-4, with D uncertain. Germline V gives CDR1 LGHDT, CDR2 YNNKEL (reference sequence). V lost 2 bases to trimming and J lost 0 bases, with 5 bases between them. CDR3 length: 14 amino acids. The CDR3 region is CASSQTTAKNIQYF. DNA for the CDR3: TGTGCCAGCAGCCAAACAACAGCCAAAAACATTCAGTACTTC.

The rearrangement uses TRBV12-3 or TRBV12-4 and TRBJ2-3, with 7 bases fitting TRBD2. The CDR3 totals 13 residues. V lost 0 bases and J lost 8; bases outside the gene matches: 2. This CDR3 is CASSLAGRGTQYF. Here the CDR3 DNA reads TGTGCCAGCAGTTTAGCAGGGAGGGGTACGCAGTATTTT.

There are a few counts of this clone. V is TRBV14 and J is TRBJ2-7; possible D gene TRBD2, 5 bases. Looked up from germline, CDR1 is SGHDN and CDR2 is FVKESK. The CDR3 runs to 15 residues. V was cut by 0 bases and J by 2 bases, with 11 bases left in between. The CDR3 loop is CASSQDSSGAYEQYF. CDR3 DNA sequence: TGTGCCAGCAGCCAAGATAGCAGCGGAGCCTACGAGCAGTACTTC. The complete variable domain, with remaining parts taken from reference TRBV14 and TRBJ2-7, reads EAGVTQFPSHSVIEKGQTVTLRCDPISGHDNLYWYRRVMGKEIKFLLHFVKESKQDESGMPNNRFLAERTGGTYSTLKVQPAELEDSGVYFCASSQDSSGAYEQYFGPGTRLTVT.

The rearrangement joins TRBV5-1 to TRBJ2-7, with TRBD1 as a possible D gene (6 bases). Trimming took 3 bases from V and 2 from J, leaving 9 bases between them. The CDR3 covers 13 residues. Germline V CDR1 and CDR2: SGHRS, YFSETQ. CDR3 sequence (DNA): TGCGCCAGCAGCTCTTGGACAGCCTACGAGCAGTACTTC. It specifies CASSSWTAYEQYF.

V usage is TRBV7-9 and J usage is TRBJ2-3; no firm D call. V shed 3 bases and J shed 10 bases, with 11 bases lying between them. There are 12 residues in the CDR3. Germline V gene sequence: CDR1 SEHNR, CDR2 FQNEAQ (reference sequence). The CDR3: CASSFSQLAQYF. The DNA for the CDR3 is TGTGCCAGCAGCTTCTCCCAACTGGCGCAGTATTTT.

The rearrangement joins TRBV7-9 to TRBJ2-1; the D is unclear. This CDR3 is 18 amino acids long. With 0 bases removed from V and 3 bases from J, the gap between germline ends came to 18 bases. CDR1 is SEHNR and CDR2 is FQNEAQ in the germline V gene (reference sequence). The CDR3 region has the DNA TGTGCCAGCAGCTTAGCTTCCCGGCCCGACTCGGACTACAATGAGCAGTTCTTC. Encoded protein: CASSLASRPDSDYNEQFF. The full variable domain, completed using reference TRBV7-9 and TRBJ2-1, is DTGVSQNPRHKITKRGQNVTFRCDPISEHNRLYWYRQTLGQGPEFLTYFQNEAQLEKSRLLSDRFSAERPKGSFSTLEIQRTEQGDSAMYLCASSLASRPDSDYNEQFFGPGTRLTVL.

The CDR3 region is CASSLGLGTTFF. The CDR3, as DNA: TGCGCCAGCAGCTTGGGACTAGGGACGACGTTCTTC. This rearrangement joins TRBV5-1 to TRBJ2-1, with a possible D match to TRBD2 (6 bases). The CDR3 consists of 12 residues. The germline gives CDR1 SGHRS, CDR2 YFSETQ. Trimming removed 0 bases at V and 15 bases at J, with 13 bases between. Full variable domain (outside the CDR3, taken from reference TRBV5-1 and TRBJ2-1): KAGVTQTPRYLIKTRGQQVTLSCSPISGHRSVSWYQQTPGQGLQFLFEYFSETQRNKGNFPGRFSGRQFSNSRSEMNVSTLELGDSALYLCASSLGLGTTFFGPGTRLTVL.

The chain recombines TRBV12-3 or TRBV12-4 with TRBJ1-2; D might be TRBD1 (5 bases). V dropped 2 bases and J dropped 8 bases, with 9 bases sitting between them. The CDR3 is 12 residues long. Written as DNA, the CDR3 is TGTGCCAGCAGTTTATCAACAGGAGGCTACACCTTC. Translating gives CASSLSTGGYTF.

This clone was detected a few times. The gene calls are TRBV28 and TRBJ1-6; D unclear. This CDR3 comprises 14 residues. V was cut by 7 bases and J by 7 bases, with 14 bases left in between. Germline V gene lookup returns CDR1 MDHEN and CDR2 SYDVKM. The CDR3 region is CASTPVEFNSPLHF. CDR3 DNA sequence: TGTGCCAGCACCCCAGTGGAGTTCAATTCACCCCTCCACTTT.

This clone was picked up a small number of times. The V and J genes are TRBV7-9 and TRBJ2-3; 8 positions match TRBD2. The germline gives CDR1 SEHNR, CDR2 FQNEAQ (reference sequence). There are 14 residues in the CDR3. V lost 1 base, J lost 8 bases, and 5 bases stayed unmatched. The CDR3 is CASSLELADPTQYF. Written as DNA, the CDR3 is TGTGCCAGCAGCTTAGAACTAGCGGACCCTACGCAGTATTTT.

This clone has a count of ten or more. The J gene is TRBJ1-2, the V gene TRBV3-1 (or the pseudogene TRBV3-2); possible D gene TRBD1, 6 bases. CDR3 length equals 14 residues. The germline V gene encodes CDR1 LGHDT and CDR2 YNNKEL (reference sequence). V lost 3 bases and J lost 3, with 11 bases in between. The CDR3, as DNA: TGTGCCAGCAGCCAGGGGGGGGCATACTATGGCTACACCTTC. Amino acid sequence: CASSQGGAYYGYTF.

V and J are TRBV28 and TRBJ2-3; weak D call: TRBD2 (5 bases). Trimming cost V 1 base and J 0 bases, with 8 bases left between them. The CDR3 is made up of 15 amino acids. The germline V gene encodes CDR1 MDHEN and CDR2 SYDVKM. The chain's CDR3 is CASSLLGGSTDTQYF. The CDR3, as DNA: TGTGCCAGCAGTTTATTGGGCGGGAGCACAGATACGCAGTATTTT.

CDR3 residues: CASSIEQGDYEQYF. CDR3 sequence (DNA): TGTGCCAGTAGTATAGAACAGGGCGACTACGAGCAGTACTTC. The chain has TRBV19 and TRBJ2-7; maybe TRBD1 (6 bases). The germline V and J ends were trimmed by 0 bases and 3 bases, with 9 bases remaining between them. This CDR3 region has 14 residues. CDR1 and CDR2 from the germline V gene are LNHDA and SQIVND (reference sequence).

The CDR3 DNA reads TGTGCCAGCAGCCTAGGACCTGCGACGACAGTTTATGGCTACACCTTC. The encoded protein is CASSLGPATTVYGYTF. The rearrangement uses TRBV27 and TRBJ1-2; the D gene is possibly TRBD1 (5 bases). V lost 6 bases to trimming and J lost 5 bases, with 22 bases between them. The length of the CDR3 is 16 residues. Germline V gene sequence: CDR1 MNHEY, CDR2 SMNVEV (reference sequence).